This T cell receptor beta chain was sequenced for a study of blood T cell repertoires in COVID-19. Whole-study context: PBMCs, B-cell-depleted T cells, or T cells were the source of the cDNA or gDNA that made up the material.

This CDR3 region has 14 residues. The germline V gene has CDR1 LNHDA and CDR2 SQIVND (reference sequence). Trimming shortened V by 7 bases and J by 4 bases, and 13 bases separated the two germline ends. Self-reported history from a screening survey and questionnaire set each donor's cohort. TCRdb's table, derived via immunoSEQ multiplex PCR, lists solely in-frame clones and lacks some. The sample includes around 250,000 clones, 90% to 95% seen only once; the top ten take 0.95% to 1.5%. This TCR came from a human donor in a cohort exposed to, infected with or recovered from COVID-19 (not recorded which). The donor label of this sample is uncertain. V usage is TRBV19 and J usage is TRBJ1-4, with D possibly matching TRBD1 (5 bases). Input material: PBMCs or T cells enriched from blood (not recorded which). The CDR3 loop is CASTSQGVNEKLFF. The CDR3 nucleotides read TGTGCCAGTACTTCGCAAGGGGTTAATGAAAAACTGTTTTTT.